This record concerns one T cell receptor beta chain sequence. This sample is drawn from a study of monozygotic twins with inflammatory bowel disease. Reanalyzing the 5' RACE reads, TCRdb keeps one entry per CDR3 protein, without DNA. The sample has some 300,000 distinct CDR3 sequences; the top ten hold over 5.5%. CDR1 is SGHTA and CDR2 is FQGNSA in the germline V gene. The CDR3 loop spans 15 amino acids. The rearrangement uses TRBV7-2 and TRBJ1-1. The sample taken for sequencing was blood. The receptor was derived from a human donor with ulcerative colitis or Crohn's disease, or a healthy co-twin of an affected twin (not recorded which). CDR3 amino acids: CASSLASVISSEAFF.